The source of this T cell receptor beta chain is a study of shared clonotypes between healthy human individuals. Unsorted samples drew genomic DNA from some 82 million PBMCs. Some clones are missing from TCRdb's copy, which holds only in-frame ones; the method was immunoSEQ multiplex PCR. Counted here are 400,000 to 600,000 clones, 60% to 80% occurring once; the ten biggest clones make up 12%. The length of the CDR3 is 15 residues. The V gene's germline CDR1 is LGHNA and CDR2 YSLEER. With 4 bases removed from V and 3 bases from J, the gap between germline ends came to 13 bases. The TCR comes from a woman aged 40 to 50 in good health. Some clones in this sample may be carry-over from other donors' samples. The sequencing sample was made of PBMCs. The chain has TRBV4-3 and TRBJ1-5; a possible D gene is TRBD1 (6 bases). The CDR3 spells CASSLKRGYNQPQHF. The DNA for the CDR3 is TGCGCCAGCAGCCTCAAGAGGGGGTACAATCAGCCCCAGCATTTT.